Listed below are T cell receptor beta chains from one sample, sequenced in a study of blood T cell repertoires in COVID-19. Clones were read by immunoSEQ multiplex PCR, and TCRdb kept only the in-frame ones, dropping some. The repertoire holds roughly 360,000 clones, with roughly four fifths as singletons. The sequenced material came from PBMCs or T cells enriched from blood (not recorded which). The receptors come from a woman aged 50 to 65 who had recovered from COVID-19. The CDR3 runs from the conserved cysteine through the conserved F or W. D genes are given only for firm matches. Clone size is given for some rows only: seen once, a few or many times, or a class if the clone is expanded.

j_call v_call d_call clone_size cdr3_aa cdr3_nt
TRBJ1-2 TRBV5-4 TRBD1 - CASSTTGASGYTF TGTGCCAGCAGCACCACAGGGGCCAGCGGCTACACCTTC
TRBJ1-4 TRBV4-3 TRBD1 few CASSGSTGGIAGLNEKLFF TGCGCCAGCAGCGGATCGACAGGGGGCATTGCAGGGTTGAATGAAAAACTGTTTTTT
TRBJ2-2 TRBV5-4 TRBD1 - CASSLLGQGRAGELFF TGTGCCAGCAGCTTGTTGGGACAGGGCAGGGCCGGGGAGCTGTTTTTT
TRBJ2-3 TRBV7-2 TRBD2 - CASSLDTAGGPDTQYF TGTGCCAGCAGCTTAGATACGGCGGGGGGGCCAGATACGCAGTATTTT
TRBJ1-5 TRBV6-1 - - CASSEGLRGNQPQHF TGTGCCAGCAGCGAAGGACTAAGAGGCAATCAGCCCCAGCATTTT
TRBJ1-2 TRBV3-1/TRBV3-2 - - CASSAPGVGVLGGYTF TGTGCCAGCAGCGCACCGGGTGTCGGGGTCTTGGGTGGCTACACCTTC
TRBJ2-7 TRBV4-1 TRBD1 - CASSQALGTGGFEQYF TGCGCCAGCAGCCAAGCCCTGGGGACAGGGGGCTTCGAGCAGTACTTC
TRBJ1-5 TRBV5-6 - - CASSLGSSNQPQHF TGTGCCAGCAGCTTGGGGAGTAGCAATCAGCCCCAGCATTTT
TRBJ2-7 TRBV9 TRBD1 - CASSLRTGGADEQYF TGTGCCAGCAGCTTACGAACAGGGGGCGCGGACGAGCAGTACTTC
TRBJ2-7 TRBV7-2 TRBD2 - CASSLWTRNEQYF TGTGCCAGCAGCTTATGGACTAGGAACGAGCAGTACTTC
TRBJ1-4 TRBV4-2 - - CASSQVGGSEKLFF TGTGCCAGCAGCCAAGTCGGGGGGAGTGAAAAACTGTTTTTT
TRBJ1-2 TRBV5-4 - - CASSQGRVGNLNYTF TGTGCCAGCAGTCAAGGGAGGGTGGGTAACTTGAACTACACCTTC
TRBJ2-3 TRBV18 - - CASSPFPRSNTDTQYF TGTGCCAGCTCACCATTCCCCCGCTCTAACACAGATACGCAGTATTTT
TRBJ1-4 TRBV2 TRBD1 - CASRRTGTNEKLFF TGTGCCAGCAGAAGGACAGGGACGAATGAAAAACTGTTTTTT
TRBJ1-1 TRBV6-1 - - CASSELGWAAEIEAFF TGTGCCAGCAGTGAACTCGGCTGGGCCGCCGAGATTGAAGCTTTCTTT
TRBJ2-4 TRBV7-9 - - CASTSSIAKNIQYF TGTGCCAGCACCTCATCTATAGCCAAAAACATTCAGTACTTC
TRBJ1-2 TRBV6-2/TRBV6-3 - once CASSYSGASYGYTF TGTGCCAGCAGTTACTCGGGCGCGAGCTATGGCTACACCTTC
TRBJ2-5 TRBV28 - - CASSFVAGVRTQYF TGTGCCAGCAGTTTCGTAGCAGGGGTGCGAACCCAGTACTTC
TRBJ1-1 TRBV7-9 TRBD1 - CASSSTGGDTEAFF TGTGCCAGCAGCTCGACAGGGGGGGACACTGAAGCTTTCTTT